Listed here are 15 T cell receptor beta chains from one sample, sequenced in a study of beta chain features in type 1 diabetes. Since all of the isolated RNA was reverse transcribed, expressed TCRB transcripts were what got sequenced. Sequencing was performed with immunoSEQ multiplex PCR; in TCRdb, only in-frame clones are kept and a portion is missing. This sample has roughly 330,000 clones, with about 13% found just once. No antigen has been identified for these receptors. Study results and caveats: TCRB CDR3s from Type 1 diabetes patients were moderately but significantly shorter in all four CD4+ subsets.

Specimen: naive CD4+ T cells from blood. All receptors derive from a woman under 30 with type 1 diabetes.

The sample holds a few counts of this clone. The V gene is TRBV28, the J gene TRBJ1-2; TRBD1 agrees at 9 bases. Trimming cost V 7 bases and J 7 bases; bases outside gene matches: 7. This CDR3 region has 13 residues. The germline V gene has CDR1 MDHEN and CDR2 SYDVKM. The CDR3: CASNWGQGGGYTF. CDR3 nucleotide sequence: TGTGCCAGCAATTGGGGACAGGGTGGTGGCTACACCTTC.

CDR3 coding DNA: TGTGCCAGCAGTCCTAGCGGGAGAACGTACGAGCAGTACTTC. As protein: CASSPSGRTYEQYF. This chain connects TRBV13 to TRBJ2-7; 10 nucleotides align to TRBD2. Germline V gene lookup returns CDR1 PRHDT and CDR2 FYEKMQ (reference sequence). The CDR3 length is 14 residues. Trimming removed 6 bases from V and 4 bases from J; junction bases left unmatched: 6.

This clone was found a few times. The chain recombines TRBV18 with TRBJ1-1; D remains ambiguous. Trimming cost V 0 bases and J 5 bases, with 10 bases left between them. The CDR3 is 14 residues long. Germline CDR1 KGHSH, CDR2 LQKENI. The CDR3 is CASSPPVGRTEAFF. The DNA of the CDR3 is TGTGCCAGCTCACCACCGGTGGGGAGAACTGAAGCTTTCTTT.

The chain couples TRBV2 to TRBJ2-2; a weak D match, TRBD1 (5 bases). In germline, CDR1 is SNHLY, CDR2 FYNNEI. The CDR3 has 14 amino acids. With 6 bases removed from V and 3 bases from J, the gap between germline ends came to 11 bases. CDR3 in DNA: TGTGCCAGCAGCCTGACAGATTACACCGGGGAGCTGTTTTTT. Amino acids: CASSLTDYTGELFF.

This clone turned up a few times. This chain joins TRBV2 and TRBJ2-1; no reliable D call. The CDR3 extends over 14 amino acids. The ends were cut back, 4 bases at V and 7 bases at J, with 14 bases in the middle. Germline CDR1 SNHLY, CDR2 FYNNEI. CDR3 nucleotide sequence: TGTGCCAGCAGTGGTCCCCCCCGTTCGAATGAGCAGTTCTTC. Its translation: CASSGPPRSNEQFF. Variable domain in full (rest from reference TRBV2 and TRBJ2-1): EPEVTQTPSHQVTQMGQEVILRCVPISNHLYFYWYRQILGQKVEFLVSFYNNEISEKSEIFDDQFSVERPDGSNFTLKIRSTKLEDSAMYFCASSGPPRSNEQFFGPGTRLTVL.

The chain carries TRBV11-2 and TRBJ2-2; TRBD2 matches 11 bases. Germline-derived CDR1 and CDR2 are SGHAT and FQNNGV. J lost 5 bases, V lost 6 bases, and 5 bases had no gene match. This CDR3 has 15 residues. The CDR3 DNA sequence: TGTGCCAGCAGGACTAGCGGGACACGAACCGGGGAGCTGTTTTTT. It yields the protein CASRTSGTRTGELFF.

DNA of the CDR3: TGCGCCAGCAGCCAAGGGACAGGGAGCGAGACCCAGTACTTC. It yields the protein CASSQGTGSETQYF. The chain uses TRBV4-3 and TRBJ2-5, with 8 bases fitting TRBD1. The CDR3 runs 14 residues. Germline CDR1 reads LGHNA; CDR2 reads YSLEER. Trimming took 1 base from V and 5 from J; bases not matched to a gene: 3.

This clone has a handful of counts. This sequence joins TRBV27 and TRBJ2-5, with D possibly TRBD2 on 5 matching bases. Per germline, CDR1 MNHEY and CDR2 SMNVEV (reference sequence). V was trimmed by 5 bases and J by 1 base, leaving 14 bases between them. The CDR3 covers 15 residues. This chain's CDR3 is CASSPWLGVQETQYF. The DNA for the CDR3 is TGTGCCAGCAGTCCGTGGCTCGGGGTCCAAGAGACCCAGTACTTC.

This clone was seen more than once but under ten times. This CDR3 reads CASSPGSTSYNEQFF. In nucleotides, the CDR3 is TGTGCCAGCTCACCTGGGAGTACCTCCTACAATGAGCAGTTCTTC. This chain connects TRBV18 to TRBJ2-1; perhaps TRBD2 as D (5 bases). Germline V gene sequence: CDR1 KGHSH, CDR2 LQKENI. This CDR3 is built from 15 residues. V was trimmed by 3 bases and J by 0 bases, leaving 9 bases between them.

This sequence joins TRBV6-5 and TRBJ1-1; no clear D gene. Germline CDR1 is MNHEY and CDR2 is SVGAGI. The length of the CDR3 is 14 residues. V lost 2 bases and J lost 1, with 8 bases in between. In nucleotides, the CDR3 is TGTGCCAGCAGTTACGACGAGGGGAACACTGAAGCTTTCTTT. This translates into CASSYDEGNTEAFF.

The V and J genes are TRBV4-1 and TRBJ2-7; maybe TRBD2 (6 bases). CDR3 length: 13 residues. Germline assignment: CDR1 MGHRA and CDR2 YSYEKL. The V and J ends lost 2 bases and 2 bases respectively, with 7 bases between them. The CDR3 DNA follows: TGCGCCAGCAGCCAACGGGGGACCTACGAGCAGTACTTC. This sequence encodes CASSQRGTYEQYF.

The genes are TRBV13 and TRBJ2-5; 8 positions agree with TRBD2. There are 16 residues in the CDR3. Looked up from germline, CDR1 is PRHDT and CDR2 is FYEKMQ (reference sequence). V dropped 2 bases and J dropped 5; count of bases not matched to a gene: 10. The CDR3 DNA sequence: TGTGCCAGCAGCTTAACGAGCGGGAGAGGTGGGGAGACCCAGTACTTC. Amino acid sequence: CASSLTSGRGGETQYF.

The sample holds a few counts of this clone. The V gene is TRBV29-1, the J gene TRBJ2-7; D may be TRBD2 (6 bases). Germline loops: CDR1 SQVTM, CDR2 ANQGSEA. This CDR3 is built from 11 residues. The germline V and J ends were trimmed by 3 bases and 5 bases, with 8 bases remaining between them. CDR3 sequence: CSVEWGDEQYV. The CDR3 DNA sequence: TGCAGCGTTGAGTGGGGGGACGAGCAGTACGTC.

This clone showed up just a few times. The V and J genes are TRBV25-1 and TRBJ2-1; no clear D gene. Deletions cut 1 base from V and 10 bases from J, with 11 bases between. Germline loops: CDR1 MGHDK, CDR2 SYGVNS. This CDR3 has 13 amino acids. This CDR3 reads CASSELFTTEQFF. The DNA for the CDR3 is TGTGCCAGCAGTGAATTGTTTACGACAGAGCAGTTCTTC.

The sample holds a few counts of this clone. V gene TRBV15 combines with J gene TRBJ2-1; TRBD2 agrees at 7 bases. Looked up from germline, CDR1 is LNHNV and CDR2 is YYDKDF (reference sequence). CDR3 length equals 16 residues. V trimming: 3 bases; J trimming: 3 bases; junction bases outside the gene matches: 8. The CDR3 DNA reads TGTGCCACCAGCAGTCGGCTAGCGGAAAACTACAATGAGCAGTTCTTC. This gives the protein CATSSRLAENYNEQFF.